This entry describes one TCR beta chain. Germline loops: CDR1 SQVTM, CDR2 ANQGSEA. This CDR3 has 11 amino acids. V gave up 3 bases and J gave up 8 bases, with 10 bases separating them. This record belongs to a study of control samples from healthy donors and cancer patients. Profiled with immunoSEQ multiplex PCR; TCRdb holds only in-frame clones, not every one. The profile shows about 28,000 clones, around 80% of them singletons. The sequencing input was PBMCs. This sequence joins TRBV29-1 and TRBJ1-2; maybe TRBD1 (6 bases). The sequence was obtained from a man aged 55-75 years with head and neck cancer. In DNA, the CDR3 is TGCAGCGTTGAGACAGGTCGAGGCTACACCTTC. This gives the protein CSVETGRGYTF.